A single sample is the source of the 18 T cell receptor beta chains below, sequenced in a study of cytomegalovirus exposure and HLA in healthy donors. Assay used: immunoSEQ multiplex PCR; TCRdb lists only in-frame clones, some missing. Of some 120,000 clones in the sample, 85% to 90% are singletons; the top ten hold about 2.2%. The sequencing input was PBMCs. Source of these receptors: a woman in her 30s in good health and CMV-seronegative.

The V and J genes are TRBV7-9 and TRBJ1-4; D remains ambiguous. Germline CDR1 reads SEHNR; CDR2 reads FQNEAQ (reference sequence). This CDR3 has 13 amino acids. The V and J ends lost 3 bases and 7 bases respectively, with 9 bases between them. The CDR3 here is CASSFQTSEKLFF. The CDR3 DNA is TGTGCCAGCAGCTTCCAAACCAGTGAAAAACTGTTTTTT.

The V and J genes are TRBV4-3 and TRBJ1-2; TRBD1 agrees at 10 bases. CDR1 and CDR2 (germline): LGHNA, YSLEER. V was clipped by 4 bases and J by 3 bases; unmatched bases: 5. This CDR3 comprises 15 residues. The DNA for the CDR3 is TGCGCCAGCAGCCCTCGACAGGGGGCGGACTATGGCTACACCTTC. Its protein product is CASSPRQGADYGYTF.

This sequence joins TRBV7-9 and TRBJ1-4, with 11 bases identical to TRBD1. CDR1 and CDR2 from the germline V gene are SEHNR and FQNEAQ (reference sequence). With V trimmed by 5 bases and J by 2 bases, 4 bases remained unmatched. The CDR3 length is 16 residues. CDR3 residues: CASSPGQGGTNEKLFF. For the CDR3, the DNA is TGTGCCAGCAGCCCGGGACAGGGGGGCACTAATGAAAAACTGTTTTTT.

This clone occurred once. The CDR3 loop reads CSVERAGSTYEQYF. In DNA form, the CDR3 reads TGCAGCGTTGAGAGGGCGGGTTCGACCTACGAGCAGTACTTC. The chain has TRBV29-1 and TRBJ2-7; perhaps TRBD2 as D (5 bases). This CDR3 has 14 residues. The V gene's germline CDR1 is SQVTM and CDR2 ANQGSEA. Trimming took off 3 bases at V and 2 bases at J, with 14 bases between the two ends.

V is TRBV28 and J is TRBJ2-7; D perhaps matches TRBD1 (5 bases). Trimming pared 2 bases from V and 0 bases from J, leaving 8 bases between. This CDR3 region has 14 residues. Germline loops: CDR1 MDHEN, CDR2 SYDVKM. The CDR3 nucleotides read TGTGCCAGCAGTTTAGGGGCCGACTCCTACGAGCAGTACTTC. Translating gives CASSLGADSYEQYF. Based on the CDR3 plus reference TRBV28 and TRBJ2-7, the full variable domain is DVKVTQSSRYLVKRTGEKVFLECVQDMDHENMFWYRQDPGLGLRLIYFSYDVKMKEKGDIPEGYSVSREKKERFSLILESASTNQTSMYLCASSLGADSYEQYFGPGTRLTVT.

This chain links TRBV5-4 with TRBJ1-1; D is uncertain. CDR1 and CDR2 (germline): SGHNT, YYREEE (reference sequence). The CDR3 runs to 13 residues. Trimming removed 0 bases from V and 6 bases from J, with 9 bases in between. The CDR3 protein is CASSLERVPEAFF. CDR3 bases: TGTGCCAGCAGCTTGGAGAGGGTACCTGAAGCTTTCTTT. Variable domain in full (rest from reference TRBV5-4 and TRBJ1-1): ETGVTQSPTHLIKTRGQQVTLRCSSQSGHNTVSWYQQALGQGPQFIFQYYREEENGRGNFPPRFSGLQFPNYSSELNVNALELDDSALYLCASSLERVPEAFFGQGTRLTVV.

The V and J genes are TRBV27 and TRBJ2-3; D ambiguous. V dropped 9 bases and J dropped 0 bases, with 16 bases sitting between them. Germline V gene lookup returns CDR1 MNHEY and CDR2 SMNVEV (reference sequence). The CDR3 is made up of 15 amino acids. This chain's CDR3 is CASSPTRLSTDTQYF. DNA for the CDR3: TGTGCCAGTTCCCCGACGCGGCTTAGCACAGATACGCAGTATTTT.

This clone was found a few times. The CDR3 loop is CASSPAVSQPQHF. The CDR3 bases are TGTGCCAGCTCACCAGCAGTAAGTCAGCCCCAGCATTTT. The V gene is TRBV18, the J gene TRBJ1-5; the D is unclear. The germline V gene encodes CDR1 KGHSH and CDR2 LQKENI. The CDR3 spans 13 residues. With 2 bases removed from V and 6 bases from J, the gap between germline ends came to 8 bases.

The chain uses TRBV7-9 and TRBJ1-2; D gene uncertain. V was shortened by 1 base and J by 12 bases, with 12 bases between the two germline ends. The germline V gene encodes CDR1 SEHNR and CDR2 FQNEAQ (reference sequence). There are 12 residues in the CDR3. The CDR3 protein is CASSLVVALDTF. CDR3 DNA sequence: TGTGCCAGCAGCTTAGTGGTTGCCCTAGACACCTTC.

V is TRBV29-1 and J is TRBJ1-1, with TRBD1 identical over 7 bases. This CDR3 comprises 14 residues. Losses at the gene ends were 2 bases for V and 4 bases for J; bases not matched to a gene: 7. Germline V gene data show CDR1 as SQVTM and CDR2 as ANQGSEA. CDR3 sequence (DNA): TGCAGCGTTGAACCGGCAGGGGGATCCACTGAAGCTTTCTTT. It encodes CSVEPAGGSTEAFF.

The V and J genes are TRBV10-2 and TRBJ2-6; 8 bases agree with TRBD1. The CDR3 has 15 residues. V dropped 5 bases and J dropped 2; count of bases not matched to a gene: 2. Germline CDR1 and CDR2: WSHSY and SAAADI. CDR3 sequence reads: CASSPDRAGANVLTF. In DNA, the CDR3 is TGCGCCAGCAGTCCGGACAGGGCTGGGGCCAACGTCCTGACTTTC.

A single count supports this clone. V is TRBV2 and J is TRBJ2-2, with TRBD1 matching 9 bases. The CDR3 length is 15 residues. The junction had 6 bases not matched to a gene; V was cut back by 6 bases and J by 4 bases. CDR1 is SNHLY, CDR2 FYNNEI, per germline. CDR3 in amino acids: CASRIRDRVTGELFF. CDR3 in DNA: TGTGCCAGCAGAATCCGGGACAGGGTCACCGGGGAGCTGTTTTTT.

The CDR3 spells CASSPSGQGKYEQYF. CDR3 in DNA: TGTGCCAGCTCACCGTCGGGACAGGGGAAATACGAGCAGTACTTC. The chain employs TRBV18 and TRBJ2-7; 10 bases align to TRBD1. Per germline, CDR1 KGHSH and CDR2 LQKENI. V was clipped by 3 bases and J by 4 bases; unmatched bases: 6. The CDR3 totals 15 residues.

The rearrangement joins TRBV2 to TRBJ1-3, with D unresolved. V shed 0 bases and J shed 2 bases, with 5 bases lying between them. Germline V gene data show CDR1 as SNHLY and CDR2 as FYNNEI. The CDR3 has 14 residues. CDR3: CASSEARTGNTIYF. CDR3 nucleotide sequence: TGTGCCAGCAGTGAAGCGCGAACTGGAAACACCATATATTTT. The whole variable domain, remainder taken from reference TRBV2 and TRBJ1-3, is EPEVTQTPSHQVTQMGQEVILRCVPISNHLYFYWYRQILGQKVEFLVSFYNNEISEKSEIFDDQFSVERPDGSNFTLKIRSTKLEDSAMYFCASSEARTGNTIYFGEGSWLTVV.

V usage is TRBV2 and J usage is TRBJ2-3; TRBD2 aligns across 8 bases. V shed 6 bases and J 3 bases; nucleotides not matched to a gene: 5. This CDR3 contains 14 residues. Germline V gene lookup returns CDR1 SNHLY and CDR2 FYNNEI. CDR3 nucleotide sequence: TGTGCCAGCAGCTTCGGGGGGGGAACAGATACGCAGTATTTT. Protein sequence: CASSFGGGTDTQYF.

The chain uses TRBV16 and TRBJ1-2, with D unresolved. Trimming took off 4 bases at V and 2 bases at J, with 8 bases between the two ends. The germline gives CDR1 KGHSY, CDR2 FQNENV. This CDR3 region has 13 residues. CDR3 in DNA: TGTGCCAGCAGCCTAGATCCAAACTATGGCTACACCTTC. Encoded protein: CASSLDPNYGYTF.

The chain carries TRBV5-1 and TRBJ1-5; 7 bases match TRBD1. Germline trimming cut 0 bases from V and 6 bases from J; bases unmatched to any gene: 0. The CDR3 has 13 residues. CDR1 and CDR2 (germline): SGHRS, YFSETQ. This chain's CDR3 is CASSLDRGQPQHF. For the CDR3, the DNA is TGCGCCAGCAGCTTGGACAGGGGTCAGCCCCAGCATTTT.

V usage is TRBV6-4 and J usage is TRBJ2-1, with TRBD2 identical over 12 bases. The germline V gene has CDR1 MRHNA and CDR2 SNTAGT. The CDR3 has 15 amino acids. J was trimmed by 7 bases and V by 6 bases; bases with no gene match: 7. CDR3 protein: CASRALAGGLNEQFF. CDR3 DNA: TGTGCCAGCAGAGCTCTAGCGGGGGGGCTTAATGAGCAGTTCTTC.